A single sample is the source of the 31 T cell receptor beta chains below, sequenced in a study of blood T cell repertoires in COVID-19. Data came from immunoSEQ multiplex PCR; TCRdb stores just in-frame clones and leaves some out. The table lists roughly 80,000 clones, around 80% of them singletons. Sequenced material: peripheral blood. These receptors originate from a human donor in a cohort sampled during active COVID-19.

The chain employs TRBV6-6 and TRBJ2-7, with 7 bases fitting TRBD2. Germline V lookup: CDR1 MNHNY, CDR2 SVGAGI (reference sequence). CDR3 length: 13 amino acids. Trimming removed 8 bases from V and 9 bases from J; junction bases left unmatched: 13. In DNA form, the CDR3 reads TGTGCCAGCCTGCCCGCCGCGGGGGTACCGCAGTACTTC. Protein: CASLPAAGVPQYF.

This sequence joins TRBV7-8 and TRBJ1-2; D remains ambiguous. This CDR3 has 13 residues. Per germline, CDR1 SGHVS and CDR2 FQNEAQ. Deletions cut 2 bases from V and 3 bases from J, with 7 bases between. The CDR3 DNA is TGTGCCAGCAGCTTATTTAGCGACTATGGCTACACCTTC. This translates into CASSLFSDYGYTF.

The rearrangement joins TRBV24-1 to TRBJ2-1; tentatively, D is TRBD1 (5 bases). Deletions cut 3 bases from V and 3 bases from J, with 8 bases between. The CDR3 is 14 amino acids. Germline V lookup: CDR1 KGHDR, CDR2 SFDVKD. The CDR3 DNA reads as TGTGCCACCAGTGATCCCCAGGGCTACAATGAGCAGTTCTTC. Translation gives CATSDPQGYNEQFF.

The chain couples TRBV18 to TRBJ1-1; 9 positions agree with TRBD1. Trimming took 3 bases from V and 4 from J; bases not matched to a gene: 0. The CDR3 totals 13 residues. Per germline, CDR1 KGHSH and CDR2 LQKENI. CDR3 DNA: TGTGCCAGCTCACCGGACAGGGGCACTGAAGCTTTCTTT. Protein product: CASSPDRGTEAFF.

The chain recombines TRBV3-1 (or the pseudogene TRBV3-2) with TRBJ2-5, with unresolved D. CDR1 and CDR2 from the germline V gene are LGHDT and YNNKEL (reference sequence). The CDR3 runs to 17 residues. Deletions cut 0 bases from V and 0 bases from J, with 14 bases between. CDR3 protein: CASSQDPQRRYQETQYF. CDR3 in DNA: TGTGCCAGCAGCCAAGACCCACAGAGAAGGTACCAAGAGACCCAGTACTTC.

Of note for this clone: This specimen includes other DNA sequences encoding the same CDR3. The rearrangement links TRBV10-3 to TRBJ2-7; perhaps TRBD2 as D (7 bases). Trimming cost V 4 bases and J 7 bases, with 14 bases left between them. The CDR3 has 13 residues. The germline V gene encodes CDR1 ENHRY and CDR2 SYGVKD. CDR3 loop: CAISGGGGWEQYF. CDR3 nucleotides: TGTGCCATCAGTGGGGGGGGCGGTTGGGAGCAGTACTTC.

The chain carries TRBV6-2 or TRBV6-3 and TRBJ2-2; TRBD1 might be the D (6 bases). The CDR3 has 16 amino acids. V was trimmed by 5 bases and J by 3 bases, leaving 16 bases between them. The germline V gene encodes CDR1 MNHEY and CDR2 SVGEGT. The DNA of the CDR3 is TGTGCCAGCAGTAAATACAGGGTTCGGGACACCGGGGAGCTGTTTTTT. It specifies CASSKYRVRDTGELFF.

On this clone itself: This sample includes further DNA sequences coding for the same CDR3. The V and J genes are TRBV27 and TRBJ1-5; 10 nucleotides match TRBD1. J lost 2 bases, V lost 5 bases, and 3 bases had no gene match. CDR3 length equals 15 residues. Per the germline V gene, CDR1 is MNHEY and CDR2 is SMNVEV (reference sequence). The CDR3 is CASSIGTGGNQPQHF. The CDR3 nucleotides read TGTGCCAGCAGTATCGGGACAGGGGGCAATCAGCCCCAGCATTTT.

V usage is TRBV5-6 and J usage is TRBJ1-2; possibly TRBD1 for D (6 bases). Germline V lookup: CDR1 SGHDT, CDR2 YYEEEE. This CDR3 is 14 amino acids long. The ends were cut back, 4 bases at V and 8 bases at J, with 18 bases in the middle. DNA of the CDR3: TGTGCCAGCAGCACACGGACCCTTGGGGGCGGCTACACCTTC. Its protein is CASSTRTLGGGYTF.

This clone was picked up many times. The V call is TRBV19, the J call TRBJ1-6; the D gene is possibly TRBD1 (6 bases). The CDR3 is 14 amino acids. CDR1 and CDR2 (germline): LNHDA, SQIVND (reference sequence). The V end lost 6 bases, the J end lost 5 bases, and 11 bases lay between the germline ends. CDR3: CASRQGSDNSPLHF. The CDR3 DNA reads as TGTGCCAGTAGGCAGGGGTCGGATAATTCACCCCTCCACTTT.

V is TRBV28 and J is TRBJ1-2; D is ambiguous. Trimming left V 5 bases short and J 8 bases short, with 15 bases between. The CDR3 contains 13 residues. Germline V gene sequence: CDR1 MDHEN, CDR2 SYDVKM. Here the CDR3 DNA reads TGTGCCAGCAGTACCCTGTCGTCAGGAGGCTACACCTTC. Residues: CASSTLSSGGYTF.

The V call is TRBV5-1, the J call TRBJ1-3, with TRBD1 as a possible D gene (6 bases). Germline CDR1 is SGHRS and CDR2 is YFSETQ. V shed 4 bases and J shed 7 bases, with 18 bases lying between them. This CDR3 spans 15 amino acids. CDR3 in amino acids: CASSPFGGAGNTIYF. CDR3 coding DNA: TGCGCCAGCAGCCCATTCGGGGGGGCCGGGAACACCATATATTTT.

V and J are TRBV7-6 and TRBJ2-3; D not resolved. This CDR3 is built from 16 residues. Per germline, CDR1 SGHVS and CDR2 FNYEAQ. The V and J ends lost 0 bases and 1 base respectively, with 11 bases between them. The chain's CDR3 is CASSLALGGGTDTQYF. The CDR3 DNA is TGTGCCAGCAGCTTAGCGCTAGGCGGAGGCACAGATACGCAGTATTTT.

This chain links TRBV3-1 (or the pseudogene TRBV3-2) with TRBJ1-5; 7 nucleotides align to TRBD1. With 3 bases clipped from V and 6 bases from J, the junction kept 8 bases outside the gene matches. The CDR3 extends over 15 amino acids. Germline-derived CDR1 and CDR2 are LGHDT and YNNKEL (reference sequence). The CDR3, as DNA: TGTGCCAGCAGCCAGCAGACAGGGACTGGTCAGCCCCAGCATTTT. This translates into CASSQQTGTGQPQHF.

The chain links TRBV27 to TRBJ1-2; possible D gene TRBD1, 6 bases. Germline values: CDR1 MNHEY, CDR2 SMNVEV (reference sequence). This CDR3 contains 12 residues. The V and J ends lost 5 bases and 8 bases respectively, with 12 bases between them. The CDR3 loop is CASSPDRGGYTF. The CDR3 DNA sequence: TGTGCCAGCAGTCCCGATAGGGGGGGCTACACCTTC.

This chain joins TRBV19 and TRBJ1-1; D is perhaps TRBD1 (6 bases). The V gene lost 8 bases and the J gene lost 1 base, with 14 bases spanning the gap. This CDR3 is built from 14 residues. Germline CDR1 reads LNHDA; CDR2 reads SQIVND (reference sequence). The CDR3 here is CASGGNRANTEAFF. DNA of the CDR3: TGTGCCAGTGGTGGGAACAGGGCGAACACTGAAGCTTTCTTT.

V usage is TRBV5-4 and J usage is TRBJ2-3; 14 nucleotides line up with TRBD2. The ends lost 4 bases at V and 9 bases at J; junction bases unmatched: 10. CDR1 and CDR2 from the germline V gene are SGHNT and YYREEE (reference sequence). The CDR3 covers 16 residues. CDR3 sequence reads: CASSAPGLAGGGTQYF. In nucleotides, the CDR3 is TGTGCCAGCAGCGCCCCCGGACTAGCGGGGGGCGGGACGCAGTATTTT.

The chain has TRBV12-3 or TRBV12-4 and TRBJ1-4; 9 bases fit TRBD1. Losses at the gene ends were 5 bases for V and 11 bases for J; bases not matched to a gene: 3. The CDR3 totals 12 residues. The CDR3 DNA reads as TGTGCCAGCAGTCCCGGGACAGGGAAACTGTTTTTT. This gives the protein CASSPGTGKLFF.

The chain recombines TRBV7-9 with TRBJ2-1, with D maybe TRBD2 (6 bases). With 1 base removed from V and 6 bases from J, the gap between germline ends came to 10 bases. The CDR3 runs to 14 residues. The V gene's germline CDR1 is SEHNR and CDR2 FQNEAQ (reference sequence). This CDR3 reads CASSLDPSVNEQFF. CDR3 DNA sequence: TGTGCCAGCAGCTTAGATCCTAGCGTCAATGAGCAGTTCTTC. Full variable domain (rest looked up from reference TRBV7-9 and TRBJ2-1): DTGVSQNPRHKITKRGQNVTFRCDPISEHNRLYWYRQTLGQGPEFLTYFQNEAQLEKSRLLSDRFSAERPKGSFSTLEIQRTEQGDSAMYLCASSLDPSVNEQFFGPGTRLTVL.

This clone was counted a single time. This rearrangement joins TRBV10-3 to TRBJ2-3; TRBD2 aligns across 13 bases. Germline V gives CDR1 ENHRY, CDR2 SYGVKD. The CDR3 runs to 14 residues. The junction had 8 bases not matched to a gene; V was cut back by 6 bases and J by 11 bases. The DNA for the CDR3 is TGTGCCATCAGAACGATGGGACTAGCGGGGATGCAGTATTTT. This translates into CAIRTMGLAGMQYF.

The V and J genes are TRBV1 and TRBJ2-1; the DNA was not compared with TRBD2, the D call given in the table. TRBV1 is a documented pseudogene. The CDR3 contains 12 residues. The CDR3 reads CTSSQVAGGQFF. Written as DNA, the CDR3 is TGCACCAGCAGCCAAGTAGCGGGGGGGCAGTTCTTC.

V is TRBV6-5 and J is TRBJ1-2, with D uncertain. The CDR3 sequence is 14 residues long. The germline V gene encodes CDR1 MNHEY and CDR2 SVGAGI. V shed 6 bases and J shed 1 base, with 12 bases lying between them. The CDR3 sequence: CASRTAVGNYGYTF. DNA for the CDR3: TGTGCCAGCAGAACAGCGGTGGGTAACTATGGCTACACCTTC.

The V call is TRBV5-5, the J call TRBJ2-7; D possibly corresponds to TRBD1 (6 bases). This CDR3 region has 12 residues. The germline gives CDR1 SGHKS, CDR2 YYEKEE (reference sequence). V lost 4 bases, J lost 4 bases, and 9 bases lay in between. Here the CDR3 reads CASSQQGYEQYF. The CDR3 bases are TGTGCCAGCAGCCAACAGGGATACGAGCAGTACTTC.

The chain combines TRBV19 with TRBJ2-1, with 8 bases aligning to TRBD2. V gave up 10 bases and J gave up 9 bases; unmatched junction bases: 11. Germline values: CDR1 LNHDA, CDR2 SQIVND (reference sequence). The length of the CDR3 is 13 residues. The CDR3 nucleotides read TGTGCCACCGGGACGACGCGGGGGGCTGAGCAGTTCTTC. This translates into CATGTTRGAEQFF.

In its sample, this clone was seen once. This chain links TRBV4-1 with TRBJ1-5; tentatively, D is TRBD1 (5 bases). Germline CDR1 MGHRA, CDR2 YSYEKL. Trimming took off 4 bases at V and 4 bases at J, with 8 bases between the two ends. This CDR3 comprises 13 residues. The CDR3 region has the DNA TGCGCCAGCAGCCGGGGCATTAATCAGCCCCAGCATTTT. Residues: CASSRGINQPQHF.

V gene TRBV18 combines with J gene TRBJ2-4, with 8 bases aligning to TRBD1. The ends lost 1 base at V and 8 bases at J; junction bases unmatched: 4. The CDR3 consists of 14 residues. In germline, CDR1 is KGHSH, CDR2 LQKENI. The CDR3 region is CASSPRQGRYIQYF. Here the CDR3 DNA reads TGTGCCAGCTCACCACGACAGGGGAGGTACATTCAGTACTTC.

This clone appeared once. The genes are TRBV4-2 and TRBJ2-1, with TRBD2 identical over 7 bases. This CDR3 contains 17 residues. Per germline, CDR1 LGHNA and CDR2 YNFKEQ. With 0 bases clipped from V and 5 bases from J, the junction kept 10 bases outside the gene matches. The CDR3 region is CASSQDLRTRGNNEQFF. CDR3 in DNA: TGTGCCAGCAGCCAAGACCTCAGGACTAGAGGAAACAATGAGCAGTTCTTC.

This clone was counted once. The gene calls are TRBV3-1 (or the pseudogene TRBV3-2) and TRBJ1-1, with TRBD1 identical over 11 bases. Losses at the gene ends were 4 bases for V and 1 base for J; bases not matched to a gene: 5. This CDR3 contains 16 residues. Germline lookup yields CDR1 LGHDT and CDR2 YNNKEL (reference sequence). CDR3 residues: CASSLWTGGENTEAFF. The DNA of the CDR3 is TGTGCCAGCAGCCTTTGGACAGGGGGCGAGAACACTGAAGCTTTCTTT.

V gene TRBV5-1 combines with J gene TRBJ1-2; TRBD1 is a possible D gene (6 bases). The CDR3 is 14 residues long. The V end lost 3 bases, the J end lost 2 bases, and 11 bases lay between the germline ends. Germline V gene sequence: CDR1 SGHRS, CDR2 YFSETQ. CDR3 sequence: CASSSPTGNYGYTF. CDR3 sequence (DNA): TGCGCCAGCAGCTCACCTACAGGGAACTATGGCTACACCTTC.

V and J are TRBV6-4 and TRBJ2-7; D might be TRBD2 (5 bases). The CDR3 has 17 residues. Trimming stripped 2 bases from V and 3 bases from J, with 20 bases between. Germline loops: CDR1 MRHNA, CDR2 SNTAGT. CDR3 protein: CASSDPVRAGGDYEQYF. In DNA, the CDR3 is TGTGCCAGCAGTGACCCCGTGCGGGCAGGAGGCGACTACGAGCAGTACTTC.

The chain couples TRBV18 to TRBJ2-3, with D unresolved. Trimming cost V 2 bases and J 0 bases, with 6 bases left between them. This CDR3 region has 14 residues. Germline V gene lookup returns CDR1 KGHSH and CDR2 LQKENI. In DNA form, the CDR3 reads TGTGCCAGCTCACCAGCGGAGAGCACAGATACGCAGTATTTT. Translation gives CASSPAESTDTQYF.